These 29 T cell receptor beta chains were sequenced from one sample in a study of shared clonotypes between healthy human individuals. TCRdb's table, derived via immunoSEQ multiplex PCR, lists solely in-frame clones and lacks some. Among millions of clones, approximately 95% were seen once, and the ten largest hold 0.35% to 0.45%. Input material: naive CD4+ T cells from PBMCs. Subset reported: CD45RA+ positively selected. The receptor source for this set is a man aged 18 to 30 in good health. Some clones in this sample may be carry-over from other donors' samples.

V is TRBV11-2 and J is TRBJ1-2; tentatively, D is TRBD1 (5 bases). Between the trimmed V and J ends, which lost 6 bases and 8 bases, there was a span of 13 bases. The germline V gene encodes CDR1 SGHAT and CDR2 FQNNGV. The CDR3 totals 12 residues. This CDR3 reads CASRTGTQGYTF. The CDR3 bases are TGTGCCAGCAGAACCGGGACGCAGGGCTACACCTTC.

The chain recombines TRBV14 with TRBJ2-7; D not resolved. Looked up from germline, CDR1 is SGHDN and CDR2 is FVKESK. V lost 1 base and J lost 6, with 16 bases in between. The CDR3 extends over 15 amino acids. In DNA, the CDR3 is TGTGCCAGCAGCCAAGGACTCTCTTTTGGGTCCGAGCAGTACTTC. Its translation: CASSQGLSFGSEQYF.

CDR3 sequence: CAWSVRGREQYF. In DNA, the CDR3 is TGTGCCTGGAGTGTACGGGGGCGGGAGCAGTACTTC. The chain has TRBV30 and TRBJ2-7, with D possibly called TRBD1 or TRBD2 (6 bases each). The germline V gene has CDR1 GTSNPN and CDR2 SVGIG (reference sequence). The CDR3 consists of 12 residues. The germline V and J ends were trimmed by 0 bases and 7 bases, with 10 bases remaining between them.

V and J are TRBV6-1 and TRBJ1-1; D ambiguous. Germline V lookup: CDR1 MNHNS, CDR2 SASEGT. The CDR3 contains 13 residues. The V gene lost 8 bases and the J gene lost 0 bases, with 10 bases spanning the gap. This CDR3 reads CASERTVNTEAFF. The DNA for the CDR3 is TGTGCCAGCGAGAGGACGGTGAACACTGAAGCTTTCTTT.

This clone was observed a single time. The rearrangement joins TRBV6-1 to TRBJ2-7; perhaps TRBD2 as D (5 bases). Trimming pared 3 bases from V and 1 base from J, leaving 13 bases between. This CDR3 comprises 15 residues. The germline gives CDR1 MNHNS, CDR2 SASEGT. For the CDR3, the DNA is TGTGCCAGCAGTGAGGTCACTAGTTTGTCCTACGAGCAGTACTTC. As protein: CASSEVTSLSYEQYF.

This chain uses TRBV28 with TRBJ2-7; 7 bases agree with TRBD2. J lost 0 bases, V lost 4 bases, and 6 bases had no gene match. This CDR3 is built from 15 residues. The germline V gene has CDR1 MDHEN and CDR2 SYDVKM. The CDR3 DNA reads TGTGCCAGCAGTTCCCGGACTAGGCTCTCCTACGAGCAGTACTTC. Its protein is CASSSRTRLSYEQYF.

This chain joins TRBV28 and TRBJ1-6, with unresolved D. The CDR3 has 14 amino acids. Germline-derived CDR1 and CDR2 are MDHEN and SYDVKM. Trimming left V 8 bases short and J 1 base short, with 9 bases between. The CDR3 DNA reads TGTGCCAGCTTTGGAGGGTCCTATAATTCACCCCTCCACTTT. Its translation is CASFGGSYNSPLHF.

This clone showed up just a few times. J is TRBJ1-5 and V is TRBV6-5, with D unclear. V was shortened by 2 bases and J by 5 bases, with 7 bases between the two germline ends. The CDR3 consists of 13 residues. Germline lookup yields CDR1 MNHEY and CDR2 SVGAGI. The CDR3 loop is CASSYGGYQPQHF. The CDR3 DNA follows: TGTGCCAGCAGTTACGGCGGCTATCAGCCCCAGCATTTT.

J is TRBJ1-5 and V is TRBV5-6, with 9 bases that match TRBD1. Germline CDR1 reads SGHDT; CDR2 reads YYEEEE. V trimming: 4 bases; J trimming: 2 bases; junction bases outside the gene matches: 4. This CDR3 spans 15 amino acids. CDR3 sequence (DNA): TGTGCCAGCAGCACCCGACAGGGGGGCAATCAGCCCCAGCATTTT. Protein: CASSTRQGGNQPQHF.

V usage is TRBV6-1 and J usage is TRBJ2-7, with TRBD2 as a possible D gene (6 bases). Deletions cut 2 bases from V and 1 base from J, with 12 bases between. Germline-derived CDR1 and CDR2 are MNHNS and SASEGT. The CDR3 consists of 15 residues. The CDR3 loop is CASSERLAESYEQYF. The CDR3 DNA is TGTGCCAGCAGTGAAAGGTTAGCGGAATCCTACGAGCAGTACTTC.

The chain combines TRBV27 with TRBJ2-1; 8 nucleotides align to TRBD2. Germline loops: CDR1 MNHEY, CDR2 SMNVEV (reference sequence). The V and J ends lost 4 bases and 11 bases, in that order; junction bases with no gene match: 19. CDR3 size: 17 residues. The CDR3 sequence: CASSSQNWPRREGKQFF. DNA for the CDR3: TGTGCCAGCAGTTCTCAGAATTGGCCCAGACGGGAGGGTAAGCAGTTCTTC.

The chain couples TRBV5-1 to TRBJ2-7, with D perhaps matching TRBD2 (5 bases). Germline V CDR1 and CDR2: SGHRS, YFSETQ. The CDR3 totals 14 residues. V was cut by 1 base and J by 3 bases, with 11 bases left in between. CDR3 nucleotides: TGCGCCAGCAGCTTGTTCGGGGTGGACTACGAGCAGTACTTC. This codes for CASSLFGVDYEQYF. Full variable domain (outside the CDR3, taken from reference TRBV5-1 and TRBJ2-7): KAGVTQTPRYLIKTRGQQVTLSCSPISGHRSVSWYQQTPGQGLQFLFEYFSETQRNKGNFPGRFSGRQFSNSRSEMNVSTLELGDSALYLCASSLFGVDYEQYFGPGTRLTVT.

This clone came up a few times. This specimen includes other DNA sequences encoding the same CDR3. The V gene is TRBV28, the J gene TRBJ2-2; D ambiguous. This CDR3 has 12 residues. V lost 2 bases and J 4 bases, leaving 2 bases between the germline ends. Germline V gene sequence: CDR1 MDHEN, CDR2 SYDVKM. DNA of the CDR3: TGTGCCAGCAGTTTAAGCACCGGGGAGCTGTTTTTT. This translates into CASSLSTGELFF.

This clone was seen only a few times. The genes are TRBV18 and TRBJ1-1; possible D gene TRBD1, 5 bases. The ends were cut back, 6 bases at V and 4 bases at J, with 12 bases in the middle. This CDR3 region has 13 residues. Germline V gene lookup returns CDR1 KGHSH and CDR2 LQKENI. CDR3 residues: CASSPGLVTEAFF. CDR3 nucleotides: TGTGCCAGCTCGCCAGGGCTGGTCACTGAAGCTTTCTTT.

The chain uses TRBV7-9 and TRBJ2-2; 16 bases are a match to TRBD2. Germline assignment: CDR1 SEHNR and CDR2 FQNEAQ (reference sequence). J lost 7 bases, V lost 5 bases, and 13 bases had no gene match. This CDR3 contains 19 residues. DNA of the CDR3: TGTGCCAGCAGCCCCCTTCCCGGGACTAGCGGGAGGGTGGTCGGGGAGCTGTTTTTT. Its translation is CASSPLPGTSGRVVGELFF.

In this sample, this clone turned up once. V usage is TRBV4-1 and J usage is TRBJ2-1; TRBD1 matches at 7 bases. Trimming took 3 bases from V and 4 from J; bases not matched to a gene: 6. The CDR3 sequence is 15 residues long. Germline V gene data show CDR1 as MGHRA and CDR2 as YSYEKL. The CDR3 reads CASSQDRDRYNEQFF. Written as DNA, the CDR3 is TGCGCCAGCAGCCAGGACCGGGACAGATACAATGAGCAGTTCTTC.

CDR3 loop: CASSVGARGSYTGELFF. The CDR3 DNA sequence: TGTGCCAGCAGCGTAGGGGCTCGAGGGTCGTACACCGGGGAGCTGTTTTTT. V is TRBV9 and J is TRBJ2-2; tentatively, D is TRBD2 (5 bases). This CDR3 has 17 residues. The V end lost 0 bases, the J end lost 3 bases, and 15 bases lay between the germline ends. Germline CDR1 and CDR2: SGDLS and YYNGEE.

The genes are TRBV30 and TRBJ1-1, with D perhaps TRBD1 (5 bases). The CDR3 is made up of 13 amino acids. Trimming shortened V by 2 bases and J by 6 bases, and 13 bases separated the two germline ends. In germline, CDR1 is GTSNPN, CDR2 SVGIG (reference sequence). The CDR3 DNA reads as TGTGCCTGGAGTCTGACCTGGGGGGCTGAAGCTTTCTTT. Translated: CAWSLTWGAEAFF.

The genes are TRBV28 and TRBJ2-7, with 11 positions matching TRBD1. After removal of 6 bases from V and 7 bases from J, the junction contained 11 bases not matched to a gene. Germline V lookup: CDR1 MDHEN, CDR2 SYDVKM. The CDR3 is made up of 15 amino acids. CDR3 sequence reads: CASRLWGQGGREQYF. As DNA, the CDR3 is TGTGCCAGCAGACTATGGGGACAGGGGGGGAGAGAGCAGTACTTC.

V usage is TRBV6-6 and J usage is TRBJ1-1, with a tentative D call TRBD1 (5 bases). The CDR3 length is 13 residues. Between the trimmed V and J ends, which lost 11 bases and 1 base, there was a span of 14 bases. Germline V gene data show CDR1 as MNHNY and CDR2 as SVGAGI (reference sequence). The CDR3 loop is CAGGRTPNTEAFF. The CDR3 region has the DNA TGTGCCGGGGGACGGACACCGAACACTGAAGCTTTCTTT.

The chain joins TRBV28 to TRBJ2-6; 9 bases are shared with TRBD1. V lost 6 bases to trimming and J lost 0 bases; unmatched junction nucleotides: 6. Germline CDR1 MDHEN, CDR2 SYDVKM. This CDR3 contains 17 residues. CDR3 protein: CASRTDRGRSGANVLTF. The CDR3 DNA follows: TGTGCCAGCAGAACGGACAGGGGCCGCTCTGGGGCCAACGTCCTGACTTTC.

The V gene is TRBV10-3, the J gene TRBJ2-5, with 14 nucleotides matching TRBD2. The V and J ends lost 6 bases and 3 bases, in that order; junction bases with no gene match: 3. This CDR3 spans 15 amino acids. Germline assignment: CDR1 ENHRY and CDR2 SYGVKD. CDR3: CAIRTSGRAEETQYF. The CDR3 DNA sequence: TGTGCCATCAGGACTAGCGGGAGGGCCGAAGAGACCCAGTACTTC.

The chain combines TRBV11-3 with TRBJ2-2; TRBD1 aligns across 11 bases. V lost 5 bases, J lost 2 bases, and 4 bases stayed unmatched. Germline loops: CDR1 SGHNT, CDR2 YENEEA. The CDR3 contains 16 residues. CDR3 in amino acids: CASSQGQGANTGELFF. In DNA form, the CDR3 reads TGTGCCAGCAGCCAAGGACAGGGGGCTAACACCGGGGAGCTGTTTTTT.

V usage is TRBV7-2 and J usage is TRBJ2-7; 10 nucleotides agree with TRBD2. Germline values: CDR1 SGHTA, CDR2 FQGNSA. Germline trimming cut 4 bases from V and 4 bases from J; bases unmatched to any gene: 7. The CDR3 totals 15 residues. DNA for the CDR3: TGTGCCAGCAGCTCCTCTAGCGGGAGTTATTACGAGCAGTACTTC. Translated: CASSSSSGSYYEQYF.

V usage is TRBV5-4 and J usage is TRBJ1-1, with 8 positions matching TRBD1. V was clipped by 6 bases and J by 0 bases; unmatched bases: 7. This CDR3 region has 15 residues. Germline-derived CDR1 and CDR2 are SGHNT and YYREEE (reference sequence). The CDR3 loop reads CASIPRTGMNTEAFF. CDR3 sequence (DNA): TGTGCCAGCATCCCCAGGACAGGGATGAACACTGAAGCTTTCTTT.

This clone has a single count. This sequence joins TRBV11-2 and TRBJ1-1; 9 nucleotides line up with TRBD1. V lost 5 bases and J lost 6; bases outside the gene matches: 10. The CDR3 extends over 15 amino acids. CDR1 and CDR2 (germline): SGHAT, FQNNGV. The CDR3 loop is CASSKTGTGIPEAFF. The CDR3 coding sequence is TGTGCCAGCAGCAAAACCGGGACAGGGATTCCTGAAGCTTTCTTT.

This chain connects TRBV5-1 to TRBJ1-2, with 9 bases identical to TRBD1. The junction had 5 bases not matched to a gene; V was cut back by 4 bases and J by 7 bases. The CDR3 consists of 13 residues. CDR1 and CDR2 (germline): SGHRS, YFSETQ. Written as DNA, the CDR3 is TGCGCCAGCAGCCTCGGGACAGGGCTTGGCTACACCTTC. This sequence encodes CASSLGTGLGYTF.

This clone has only one observation. Other DNA sequences of this sample code for an identical CDR3. This chain uses TRBV5-1 with TRBJ2-3; a weak D match, TRBD2 (5 bases). V lost 2 bases and J 4 bases, leaving 8 bases between the germline ends. CDR3 size: 13 residues. Germline V CDR1 and CDR2: SGHRS, YFSETQ. The CDR3 loop reads CASSLSGADTQYF. CDR3 sequence (DNA): TGCGCCAGCAGCTTAAGCGGCGCAGATACGCAGTATTTT.

This sequence joins TRBV5-1 and TRBJ1-2, with a possible D match to TRBD1 (5 bases). V lost 3 bases and J lost 8, with 20 bases in between. The CDR3 is 15 amino acids. CDR1 is SGHRS and CDR2 is YFSETQ in the germline V gene. The CDR3 nucleotides are TGCGCCAGCAGCTGGACACGGGACCCCCAGACGGGCTACACCTTC. It translates to CASSWTRDPQTGYTF.